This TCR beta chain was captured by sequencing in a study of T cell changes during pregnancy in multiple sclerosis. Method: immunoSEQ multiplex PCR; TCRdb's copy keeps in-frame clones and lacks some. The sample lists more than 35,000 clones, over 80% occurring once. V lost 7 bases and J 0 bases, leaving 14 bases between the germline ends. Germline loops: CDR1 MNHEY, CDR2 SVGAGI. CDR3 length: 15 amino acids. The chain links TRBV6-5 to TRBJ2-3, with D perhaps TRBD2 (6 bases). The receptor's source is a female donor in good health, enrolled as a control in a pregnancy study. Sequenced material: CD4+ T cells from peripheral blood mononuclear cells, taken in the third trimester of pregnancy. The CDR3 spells CASKLDYRSTDTQYF. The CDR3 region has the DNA TGTGCCAGCAAATTGGACTACCGTAGCACAGATACGCAGTATTTT.